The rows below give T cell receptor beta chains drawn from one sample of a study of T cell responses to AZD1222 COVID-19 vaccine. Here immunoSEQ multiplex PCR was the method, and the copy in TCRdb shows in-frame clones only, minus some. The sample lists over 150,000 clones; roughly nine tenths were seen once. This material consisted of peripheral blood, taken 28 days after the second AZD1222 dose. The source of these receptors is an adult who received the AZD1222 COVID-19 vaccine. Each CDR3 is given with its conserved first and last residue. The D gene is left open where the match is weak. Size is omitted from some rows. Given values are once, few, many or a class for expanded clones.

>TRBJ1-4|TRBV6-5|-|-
TGTGCCAGCAGTCTCACGGTGGAACTGTTTTTT
CASSLTVELFF
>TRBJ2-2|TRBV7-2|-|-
TGTGCCAGCAGCTCCGGGACTATGGGGGGCCGGGAGCTGTTTTTT
CASSSGTMGGRELFF
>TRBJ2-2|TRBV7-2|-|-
TGTGCCAGCAGCTTAGTGGGCGGGGCGAACACCGGGGAGCTGTTTTTT
CASSLVGGANTGELFF
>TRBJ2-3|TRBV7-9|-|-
TGTGCCAGCAGCCAAGGGGATACGCAGTATTTT
CASSQGDTQYF
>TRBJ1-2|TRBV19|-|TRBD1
TGTGCCAGTAGTACCACGCAGGGGGACTATGGCTACACCTTC
CASSTTQGDYGYTF
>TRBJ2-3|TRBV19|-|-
TGTGCCAGTAGTATAGCGGGTACAGCCCTCACAGATACGCAGTATTTT
CASSIAGTALTDTQYF
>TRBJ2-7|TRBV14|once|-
TGTGCCAGCAGCTCAACTTTAGGAGTCGGCCTGGGGGAGCAGTACTTC
CASSSTLGVGLGEQYF
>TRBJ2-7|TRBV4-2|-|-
TGTGCCAGCAGCCAAGACTTCGGGCAGAACTCCTACGAGCAGTACTTC
CASSQDFGQNSYEQYF
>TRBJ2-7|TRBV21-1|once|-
TGTGCCAGCAGCTTCCGGGACAGGGATTCGGACGGGTACTTC
CASSFRDRDSDGYF
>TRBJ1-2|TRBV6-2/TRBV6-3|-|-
TGTGCCAGCAGTAGCGGAATCTATGGCTACACCTTC
CASSSGIYGYTF
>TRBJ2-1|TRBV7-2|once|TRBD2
TGTGCCAGCAGCTCCCGGGGACTAGCGGTAACCTACAATGAGCAGTTCTTC
CASSSRGLAVTYNEQFF
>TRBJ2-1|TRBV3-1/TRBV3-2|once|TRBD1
TGTGCCAGCAGCCATTCTAACAAACAGGGGAATGAGCAGTTCTTC
CASSHSNKQGNEQFF
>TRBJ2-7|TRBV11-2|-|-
TGTGCCAGCAGCTACGGGACTTCCTCCTACGAGCAGTACTTC
CASSYGTSSYEQYF
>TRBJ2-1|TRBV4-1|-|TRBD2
TGCGCCAGCAGCCTTAACCCGGGACTAGCAAATGAGCAGTTCTTC
CASSLNPGLANEQFF
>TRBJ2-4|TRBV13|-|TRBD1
TGTGCCAGCAGCCCTCCGGGACAGGGAGCCAAAAACATTCAGTACTTC
CASSPPGQGAKNIQYF
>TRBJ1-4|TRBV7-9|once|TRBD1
TGTGCCAGCAGCTCGCCCGGGGACAGCCTTGGGGAAAAACTGTTTTTT
CASSSPGDSLGEKLFF
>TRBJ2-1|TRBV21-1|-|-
TGTGCCAGCAGCAAACCAGGGGTTTCGAGCTCCTACAATGAGCAGTTCTTC
CASSKPGVSSSYNEQFF